The TCR beta chain described here comes from a study of sequential checkpoint blockade in melanoma. Overall study: Patients were randomized 1:1 to nivolumab-then-ipilimumab or ipilimumab-then-nivolumab first-line.

Germline CDR1 is LGHNA and CDR2 is YSLEER. The CDR3 spans 14 residues. The V end lost 4 bases, the J end lost 1 base, and 11 bases lay between the germline ends. Treatment given: randomized to nivolumab then ipilimumab (arm A) or the reverse (arm B). Only in-frame clones appear in the TCRdb table, and some are missing; sequencing was by immunoSEQ multiplex PCR. The sample includes more than 5,000 clones, less than 80% of them seen just once. The sequences come from CD8+ T cells sorted from blood (inferred from file names), collected from a patient given nivolumab and ipilimumab in sequence. The chain carries TRBV4-3 and TRBJ2-7, with D maybe TRBD2 (5 bases). The TCR originated in a human patient with melanoma. Some clones in this sample may be carry-over from other donors' samples. As DNA, the CDR3 is TGCGCCAGCAGCCCCCGAAGCGGTTCCTACGAGCAGTACTTC. This gives the protein CASSPRSGSYEQYF.